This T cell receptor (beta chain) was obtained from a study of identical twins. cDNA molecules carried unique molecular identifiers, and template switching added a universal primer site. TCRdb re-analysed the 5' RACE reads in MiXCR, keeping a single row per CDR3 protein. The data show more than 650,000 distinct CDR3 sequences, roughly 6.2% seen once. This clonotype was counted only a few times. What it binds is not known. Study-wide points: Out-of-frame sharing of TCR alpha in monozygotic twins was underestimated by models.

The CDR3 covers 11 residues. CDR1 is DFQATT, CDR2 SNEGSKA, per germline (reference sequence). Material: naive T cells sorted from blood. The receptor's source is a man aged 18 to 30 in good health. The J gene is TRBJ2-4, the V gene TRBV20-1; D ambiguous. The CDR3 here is CCLSRKNIQYF. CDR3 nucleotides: TGCTGTCTTAGCAGAAAAAACATTCAGTACTTC.